The 16 T cell receptor beta chains presented below share a single source sample, sequenced in a study of blood T cell repertoires in COVID-19 (dated by TCRdb to between 2020 and 2021). The library relied on the immunoSEQ multiplex PCR assay. TCRdb carries this immuneACCESS record with in-frame sequences only. Its versions omit some clonotypes, under half of them owing to an unresolved V gene in the studies checked, with the rest unexplained. Within this sample are some 75,000 clones, with more than 70% of them counted one time only. More than 10% of the sample is taken by the ten largest. The specimen sequenced was peripheral blood. The receptors here all came from a man aged 45 to 65 with COVID-19, enrolled during active disease.

The chain links TRBV19 to TRBJ2-5; 7 bases line up with TRBD1. The germline V gene has CDR1 LNHDA and CDR2 SQIVND (reference sequence). This CDR3 region has 14 residues. The V gene end was trimmed by 5 bases and the J gene end by 2 bases; junction bases not matched to a gene: 5. The CDR3 is CASSSRDRQETQYF. The CDR3 DNA is TGTGCCAGTAGTTCCCGGGACAGACAAGAGACCCAGTACTTC.

The chain uses TRBV6-1 and TRBJ2-7; D is perhaps TRBD2 (6 bases). The CDR3 runs to 15 residues. V lost 2 bases, J lost 1 base, and 12 bases lay in between. Germline V gives CDR1 MNHNS, CDR2 SASEGT. CDR3 coding DNA: TGTGCCAGCAGTGAACGGAGGGGCGAATCCTACGAGCAGTACTTC. Translating gives CASSERRGESYEQYF.

The rearrangement uses TRBV10-3 and TRBJ2-2; no definite D call. CDR1 is ENHRY, CDR2 SYGVKD, per germline. The V end lost 0 bases, the J end lost 1 base, and 9 bases lay between the germline ends. There are 16 residues in the CDR3. CDR3 loop: CAISESGQRNTGELFF. CDR3 nucleotides: TGTGCCATCAGTGAGTCGGGTCAGCGGAACACCGGGGAGCTGTTTTTT.

This chain joins TRBV7-9 and TRBJ1-2; D gene unclear. This CDR3 is 11 amino acids long. Looked up from germline, CDR1 is SEHNR and CDR2 is FQNEAQ (reference sequence). The V and J ends lost 4 bases and 9 bases respectively, with 9 bases between them. CDR3 in DNA: TGTGCCAGCAGCTCCCCTGAGAGCTACACCTTC. It is translated as CASSSPESYTF.

The chain's CDR3 is CASSIDDRGRSNQPQHF. CDR3 DNA sequence: TGTGCCAGTAGTATAGACGACAGGGGACGGAGCAATCAGCCCCAGCATTTT. The chain has TRBV19 and TRBJ1-5; 8 bases line up with TRBD1. The CDR3 consists of 17 residues. Looked up from germline, CDR1 is LNHDA and CDR2 is SQIVND (reference sequence). V trimming: 0 bases; J trimming: 1 base; junction bases outside the gene matches: 5.

This chain links TRBV11-3 with TRBJ2-2; possible D gene TRBD2, 6 bases. CDR1 is SGHNT, CDR2 YENEEA, per germline. The CDR3 has 16 residues. V was cut by 6 bases and J by 7 bases, with 21 bases left in between. Written as DNA, the CDR3 is TGTGCCAGCAGTTCCCGCGGGACTTTGGGGGTCGGGGAGCTGTTTTTT. This codes for CASSSRGTLGVGELFF. Full variable domain (outside the CDR3, taken from reference TRBV11-3 and TRBJ2-2): EAGVVQSPRYKIIEKKQPVAFWCNPISGHNTLYWYLQNLGQGPELLIRYENEEAVDDSQLPKDRFSAERLKGVDSTLKIQPAELGDSAVYLCASSSRGTLGVGELFFGEGSRLTVL.

The V and J genes are TRBV10-2 and TRBJ1-4, with 7 bases fitting TRBD1. Germline V gene sequence: CDR1 WSHSY, CDR2 SAAADI. The CDR3 spans 15 residues. V shed 4 bases and J 4 bases; nucleotides not matched to a gene: 6. CDR3 protein: CASSGGQAFNEKLFF. The CDR3 bases are TGCGCCAGCAGTGGAGGACAGGCCTTTAATGAAAAACTGTTTTTT.

This clone appeared a single time. Other DNA sequences within the sample encode an identical CDR3. The chain has TRBV7-8 and TRBJ2-1, with D possibly being TRBD1 (6 bases). The germline CDR1 and CDR2 sequences are SGHVS and FQNEAQ. The CDR3 sequence is 13 residues long. The ends were cut back, 5 bases at V and 5 bases at J, with 10 bases in the middle. Here the CDR3 DNA reads TGTGCCAGCAGCCTAGGACAGAACAATGAGCAGTTCTTC. Translating it yields CASSLGQNNEQFF.

The chain couples TRBV19 to TRBJ1-2, with a possible D match to TRBD1 (6 bases). The CDR3 runs 14 residues. Trimming took off 3 bases at V and 3 bases at J, with 11 bases between the two ends. CDR1 LNHDA and CDR2 SQIVND come from the germline V gene (reference sequence). The CDR3: CASSMNRVYYGYTF. The CDR3 nucleotides read TGTGCCAGTAGTATGAACAGGGTGTACTATGGCTACACCTTC.

The J gene is TRBJ2-5, the V gene TRBV21-1; the table's D call, TRBD2, has no DNA check behind it. TRBV21-1 counts as a pseudogene. The CDR3 spans 17 residues. CDR3 residues: CASSKYQRREERETQYF. The CDR3 DNA sequence: TGTGCCAGCAGCAAATATCAAAGGCGGGAGGAAAGAGAGACCCAGTACTTC.

This clone occurred many times. The V call is TRBV9, the J call TRBJ2-1; 9 nucleotides line up with TRBD2. This CDR3 contains 18 residues. Germline lookup yields CDR1 SGDLS and CDR2 YYNGEE. The J segment lost 9 bases and the V segment lost 1 base, leaving 17 bases of the junction unmatched. The CDR3 DNA sequence: TGTGCCAGCAGCGTACAACTCGCGGCGGGAGGGAGCGGTGGTGAGCAGTTCTTC. Protein: CASSVQLAAGGSGGEQFF. The complete variable domain, with remaining parts taken from reference TRBV9 and TRBJ2-1, reads DSGVTQTPKHLITATGQRVTLRCSPRSGDLSVYWYQQSLDQGLQFLIQYYNGEERAKGNILERFSAQQFPDLHSELNLSSLELGDSALYFCASSVQLAAGGSGGEQFFGPGTRLTVL.

The chain is built from TRBV18 and TRBJ1-1, with a tentative D call TRBD1 (5 bases). This CDR3 is built from 14 residues. In germline, CDR1 is KGHSH, CDR2 LQKENI. Trimming took off 0 bases at V and 11 bases at J, with 16 bases between the two ends. CDR3 coding DNA: TGTGCCAGCTCACCACCGGGGCAGCCTCTGAGCGCTTTCTTT. Translating it yields CASSPPGQPLSAFF.

This chain joins TRBV29-1 and TRBJ1-4; D gene unclear. Per the germline V gene, CDR1 is SQVTM and CDR2 is ANQGSEA. Trimming left V 4 bases short and J 8 bases short, with 11 bases between. The CDR3 covers 12 residues. For the CDR3, the DNA is TGCAGCGTTGCAAGCGGAAGAGAAAAACTGTTTTTT. Its protein is CSVASGREKLFF.

The CDR3 coding sequence is TGTGCCAGCAGTTTATGGTCCGGGGAGCCTCAGCCCCAGCATTTT. This codes for CASSLWSGEPQPQHF. This chain uses TRBV28 with TRBJ1-5; D uncertain. This CDR3 region has 15 residues. Deletions cut 0 bases from V and 6 bases from J, with 12 bases between. CDR1 is MDHEN, CDR2 SYDVKM, per germline.

The rearrangement uses TRBV7-3 and TRBJ2-2, with TRBD1 matching over 9 bases. The CDR3 is 15 residues long. From germline, CDR1 is SGHTA and CDR2 FQGTGA. The V and J ends lost 3 bases and 5 bases, in that order; junction bases with no gene match: 4. The CDR3 nucleotides are TGTGCCAGCAGCTTGCGACAGGGGGGAACCGGGGAGCTGTTTTTT. This codes for CASSLRQGGTGELFF.

The chain is built from TRBV3-1 (or the pseudogene TRBV3-2) and TRBJ2-2, with D hard to call. There are 16 residues in the CDR3. The V gene's germline CDR1 is LGHDT and CDR2 YNNKEL (reference sequence). V lost 2 bases, J lost 1 base, and 11 bases lay in between. This CDR3 reads CASSQSCNKNTGELFF. As DNA, the CDR3 is TGTGCCAGCAGCCAAAGTTGTAACAAGAACACCGGGGAGCTGTTTTTT.